This T cell receptor (beta chain) was sequenced during a study of T cell clones after liver transplantation (dated by TCRdb to between 2017 and 2020). Background for the entire study: The samples were obtained from ITN030ST, a randomized trial that attempted immunosuppression withdrawal within 2 years after liver transplantation. Three of the eight recipients were HCV-positive; the others were transplanted for non-autoimmune, non-viral indications. Third party-reactive TCRbeta sequences were also identified from pre-transplant MLRs to serve as an antigen-independent comparator for donor-reactive sequences. Tolerance meant complete immunosuppression withdrawal for at least one year without liver enzymes rising beyond twice the upper limit of normal. The subjects received no induction therapy and were kept on standard immunosuppression until randomization at 12-24 months post-transplant. A cohort of 8 liver transplant recipients was studied, of whom 3 were classified as tolerant and 5 as non-tolerant. Blood samples were collected pre-transplant, pre-randomization before withdrawal, and post-randomization after either complete withdrawal or failed withdrawal. Donor-reactive T cell clones were identified by TCRbeta sequencing after a pre-transplant mixed lymphocyte reaction and then tracked in post-transplant blood. Results the study describes overall, beyond this receptor: Low numbers of available donor cells limited the measurable donor-reactive repertoire in two subjects. Without allograft tissue specimens, donor-reactive T cells may have migrated into the graft rather than being deleted. The conclusions were preliminary, being limited by small, heterogeneous patient numbers and by non-standardized post-transplant time points. Once repertoire turnover was taken into account, donor-reactive detection showed a significant reduction for CD4 in 7 of 8 subjects and for CD8 in 8 of 8. Circulating donor-reactive CD4 TCRbeta sequences fell significantly post-transplant in 5 of 8 subjects, irrespective of tolerance or HCV status. A greater decline was seen for donor-reactive sequences than for third party-reactive sequences, suggesting partial antigen-specific deletion unrelated to withdrawal success.

High-throughput TCRbeta CDR3 sequencing of frozen genomic DNA was performed by immunoSEQ, with PCR amplification, mapping, bias correction and internal controls included. The published analysis was carried out like this. Only productive rearrangements were retained, and each unique TCRbeta sequence was defined by its CDR3 nucleotide sequence together with its V and J gene. For a sequence to be called donor-reactive, it needed a frequency of at least 0.01% and at least 5-fold expansion in CFSE-low cells compared with unstimulated pre-transplant cells. Minimum frequency thresholds were set for each subject based on the unstimulated sample with the lowest template count, ensuring at least 90% detection power. Jensen-Shannon divergence between the top 1000 TCRbeta sequences post-transplant and pre-transplant was used to measure repertoire turnover. Changes in detection of donor-reactive sequences were assessed with two-sided Fisher's exact tests. Drawn from immuneACCESS, this table holds only the in-frame rearrangements with V and J called that TCRdb kept. Clones are partly lost; checked studies trace under half to an unresolved V gene and leave the rest unexplained. From that table come the V and J calls and clone size; the DNA was used to work out D and trimming. The table for this sample lists about 74,000 clones; under 90% of them were counted only once. The ten largest clones capture about 0.63% of the sample.

The meaning of the sample's time point label: pre-transplant. Thawed unstimulated PBMCs were stained for CD3, CD4 and CD8 and FACS-sorted into CD3+CD4+ and CD3+CD8+ populations. All 8 studied subjects were randomized to withdrawal of immunosuppression. The Qiagen DNeasy Blood and Tissue Kit was used for isolation of genomic DNA. In the case of this clone: The clone's antigen remains unknown. The input lacks base qualities; no much larger clone sits a single base away.

The CDR3 holds 13 amino acids from the cysteine to the phenylalanine. Left in the record is the CDR3 DNA by itself, 39 bases read in frame from the first base. CDR1 and CDR2 are drawn from the germline V gene: MGHRA, YSYEKL. V is reduced by 3 bases and J by 9 bases, leaving a spacing of 11 bases between them. The source of this sequence is a human donor who received a liver transplant. The sequence joins TRBV4-1 to TRBJ2-2, and the D gene may be TRBD2, 6 bases matching. The sequencing used CD4+ T cells from blood, collected before liver transplant. The CDR3 region reads CASSHPRGRELFF. The sequence in DNA is TGCGCCAGCAGCCACCCCCGGGGGAGGGAGCTGTTTTTT.